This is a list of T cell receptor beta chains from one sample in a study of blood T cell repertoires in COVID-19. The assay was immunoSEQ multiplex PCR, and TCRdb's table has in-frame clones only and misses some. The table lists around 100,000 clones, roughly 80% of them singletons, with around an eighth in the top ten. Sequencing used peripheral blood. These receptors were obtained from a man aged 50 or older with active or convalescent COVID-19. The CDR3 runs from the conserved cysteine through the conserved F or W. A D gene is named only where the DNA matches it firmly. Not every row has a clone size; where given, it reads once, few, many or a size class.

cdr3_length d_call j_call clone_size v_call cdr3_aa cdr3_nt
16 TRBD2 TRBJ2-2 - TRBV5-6 CASTLLAGGGTGELFF TGTGCCAGCACCCTACTAGCGGGAGGGGGTACCGGGGAGCTGTTTTTT
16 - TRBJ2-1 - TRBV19 CASGRDLSVSYNEQFF TGTGCCAGTGGCAGGGACTTGTCCGTCTCCTACAATGAGCAGTTCTTC
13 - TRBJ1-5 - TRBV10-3 CAISDRSFQPQHF TGTGCCATCAGCGACAGATCATTTCAGCCCCAGCATTTT
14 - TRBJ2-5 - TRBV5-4 CASSLPENGKTQYF TGTGCCAGCAGCTTACCGGAGAACGGGAAGACCCAGTACTTC
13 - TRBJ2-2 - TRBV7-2 CASSSDILRELFF TGTGCCAGCAGCTCCGACATCCTTAGGGAGCTGTTTTTT
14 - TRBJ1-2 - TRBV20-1 CSASMEGLGYGYTF TGCAGTGCTAGTATGGAGGGGTTAGGCTATGGCTACACCTTC
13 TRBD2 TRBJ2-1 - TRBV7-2 CASSIKGRVEQFF TGTGCCAGCAGCATAAAGGGGAGGGTTGAGCAGTTCTTC
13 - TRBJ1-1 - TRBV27 CASSQYQGTEAFF TGTGCCAGTAGTCAGTATCAGGGAACTGAAGCTTTCTTT
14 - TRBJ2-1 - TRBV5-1 CASIRRGWGDEQFF TGCGCCAGCATCCGACGGGGGTGGGGAGATGAGCAGTTCTTC
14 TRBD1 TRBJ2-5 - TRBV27 CASRQGASLETQYF TGTGCCAGCAGGCAGGGGGCTTCGCTGGAGACCCAGTACTTC
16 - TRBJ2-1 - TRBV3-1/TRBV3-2 CASSQDLETYYNEQFF TGTGCCAGCAGCCAAGATCTCGAGACTTACTACAATGAGCAGTTCTTC
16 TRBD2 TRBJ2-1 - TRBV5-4 CASSKGGQSSYNEQFF TGTGCCAGCAGCAAGGGAGGGCAGAGCTCCTACAATGAGCAGTTCTTC
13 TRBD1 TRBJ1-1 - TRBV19 CASRADRVGEAFF TGTGCCAGTAGGGCGGACAGGGTAGGGGAAGCTTTCTTT
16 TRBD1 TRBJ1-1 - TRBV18 CASSPRQGDGNTEAFF TGTGCCAGCTCACCACGGCAGGGGGATGGGAACACTGAAGCTTTCTTT
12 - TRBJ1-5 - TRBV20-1 CSASRSNQPQHF TGCAGTGCTAGTCGTAGCAATCAGCCCCAGCATTTT
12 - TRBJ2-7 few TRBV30 CAWSYRAYEQYF TGTGCCTGGAGTTACAGAGCCTACGAGCAGTACTTC
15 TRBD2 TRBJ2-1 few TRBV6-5 CASRVQRGQYNEQFF TGTGCCAGCAGGGTCCAGCGGGGTCAATACAATGAGCAGTTCTTC
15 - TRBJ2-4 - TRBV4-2 CASSQVATAKNIQYF TGTGCCAGCAGCCAAGTAGCGACAGCCAAAAACATTCAGTACTTC
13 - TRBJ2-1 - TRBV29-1 CSVVPDSSNEQFF TGCAGCGTTGTCCCAGACAGCAGCAATGAGCAGTTCTTC
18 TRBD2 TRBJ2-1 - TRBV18 CASSTGTSGIYSYNEQFF TGTGCCAGCTCGACCGGGACTAGCGGGATCTACTCCTACAATGAGCAGTTCTTC
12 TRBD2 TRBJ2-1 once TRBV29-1 CSVAGAYNEQFF TGCAGCGTAGCGGGAGCATACAATGAGCAGTTCTTC
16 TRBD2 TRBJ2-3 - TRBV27 CASRDTSGGSTDTQYF TGTGCCAGCAGAGACACTAGCGGGGGGAGCACAGATACGCAGTATTTT
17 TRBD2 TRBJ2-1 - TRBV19 CASSPHPPGLAGPFRFF TGTGCCAGTAGTCCCCACCCCCCGGGACTAGCGGGGCCATTCCGGTTCTTC
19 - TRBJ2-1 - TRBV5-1 CASSRTFSDHGVSYNEQFF TGCGCCAGCAGCCGGACGTTTAGCGACCACGGGGTTTCGTACAATGAGCAGTTCTTC
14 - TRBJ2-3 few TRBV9 CASSDTTGWGTQYF TGTGCCAGCAGCGATACTACAGGGTGGGGTACGCAGTATTTT
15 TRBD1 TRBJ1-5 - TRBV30 CAWSRDRGINQPQHF TGTGCCTGGAGTCGGGACAGGGGGATAAATCAGCCCCAGCATTTT
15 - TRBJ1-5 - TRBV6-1 CASSETRGAYQPQHF TGTGCCAGCAGTGAAACCAGGGGTGCGTATCAGCCCCAGCATTTT
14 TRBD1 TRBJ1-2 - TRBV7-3 CASSDGQGHYGYTF TGTGCCAGCAGCGACGGACAGGGGCACTATGGCTACACCTTC
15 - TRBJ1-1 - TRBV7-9 CATISIGGYNTEAFF TGTGCCACCATATCAATAGGGGGTTACAACACTGAAGCTTTCTTT
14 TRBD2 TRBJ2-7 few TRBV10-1 CASSAGTSPSEQYF TGCGCCAGCAGCGCCGGGACTAGCCCCTCCGAGCAGTACTTC
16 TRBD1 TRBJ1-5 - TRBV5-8 CASSLFRTGDDQPQHF TGTGCCAGCAGCTTGTTCCGGACAGGGGACGATCAGCCCCAGCATTTT
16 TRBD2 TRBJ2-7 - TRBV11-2 CASSFGTSGMRDEQYF TGTGCCAGCAGCTTTGGGACTAGCGGGATGAGGGACGAGCAGTACTTC
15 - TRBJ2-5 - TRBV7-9 CASSPWASLLRPQYF TGTGCCAGCAGCCCTTGGGCCAGCTTGTTACGTCCCCAGTACTTC
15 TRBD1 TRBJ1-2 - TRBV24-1 CATSEPGQGVYGYTF TGTGCCACCAGTGAGCCGGGACAGGGGGTCTATGGCTACACCTTC
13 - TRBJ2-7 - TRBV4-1 CASSRQVAYEQYF TGCGCCAGCAGCAGGCAGGTTGCCTACGAGCAGTACTTC
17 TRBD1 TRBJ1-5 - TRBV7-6 CASSLGMRQGGNQPQHF TGTGCCAGCAGCTTAGGTATGAGACAGGGGGGCAATCAGCCCCAGCATTTT
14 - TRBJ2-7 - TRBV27 CASKLAQGAYEQYF TGTGCCAGCAAGTTGGCACAGGGAGCCTACGAGCAGTACTTC
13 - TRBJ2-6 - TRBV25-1 CASRESGANVLTF TGTGCCAGCAGGGAGTCTGGGGCCAACGTCCTGACTTTC
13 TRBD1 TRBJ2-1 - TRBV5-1 CASRQGSNNEQFF TGCGCCAGCAGACAGGGGAGCAACAATGAGCAGTTCTTC
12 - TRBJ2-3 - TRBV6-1 CASSDSSDTQYF TGTGCCAGCAGTGATTCCTCAGATACGCAGTATTTT
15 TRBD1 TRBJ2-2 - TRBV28 CASSYRGRGTGELFF TGTGCCAGCAGTTACAGGGGGCGCGGCACCGGGGAGCTGTTTTTT
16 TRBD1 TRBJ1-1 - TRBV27 CASSLWGTGSNTEAFF TGTGCCAGCAGTTTGTGGGGGACAGGCTCAAACACTGAAGCTTTCTTT